The following is a TCR beta chain sequence with its context. These data originate in a study of T cell responses to AZD1222 COVID-19 vaccine. TCRdb's copy holds only in-frame clones and misses some; the assay was immunoSEQ multiplex PCR. The data hold about 160,000 clones, with approximately 90% observed a single time. Germline V gene sequence: CDR1 SGHTA, CDR2 FQGNSA. Trimming removed 1 base from V and 5 bases from J, with 15 bases in between. The CDR3 has 16 amino acids. This rearrangement joins TRBV7-2 to TRBJ1-3; D unclear. This sequence originates from an adult who received the AZD1222 COVID-19 vaccine. The starting material was peripheral blood, obtained 28 days after the second AZD1222 dose. CDR3 region: CASSLDPPGNRNTIYF. The CDR3 bases are TGTGCCAGCAGCTTAGATCCCCCGGGAAACAGAAACACCATATATTTT.